The TCR beta chain under discussion was sequenced for a study of CD8 T cells in Susac syndrome. General study findings and limits: The study recognized that its TCR sequencing and HLA analysis covered a relatively small number of individuals.

Notes on this clonotype: Its antigen is currently unknown.

In blood CD8+ and CD4+ T cells, TCR beta underwent sequencing. Control patients had untreated stable or active relapsing-remitting multiple sclerosis by revised McDonald criteria. V was pared by 9 bases and J by 4 bases, with 10 bases of the junction left unmatched. Germline V gene data show CDR1 as LNHDA and CDR2 as SQIVND (reference sequence). This CDR3 has 14 residues. When the RNA was reverse transcribed, random hexamers were used with an input of roughly 0.45 to 1 ug. Multiplex PCR with immunoSEQ amplified the TCR beta CDR3 across 54 Vbeta and 13 Jbeta. TCRdb ran MiXCR on the immunoSEQ multiplex PCR reads and lists one entry per CDR3 protein. Seen here are 250,000 or so distinct CDR3 sequences, around 93% observed once, and the top ten hold 0.055% to 0.075%.

Sequencing was performed on CD4+ T cells from PBMCs. The TCR originated in a human donor with multiple sclerosis. J is TRBJ1-2 and V is TRBV19; 8 nucleotides align to TRBD1. CDR3 DNA: TGTGCCAGCTCTTCAGGGGGCCAGGTCTATGGCTACACCTTC. Encoded protein: CASSSGGQVYGYTF.